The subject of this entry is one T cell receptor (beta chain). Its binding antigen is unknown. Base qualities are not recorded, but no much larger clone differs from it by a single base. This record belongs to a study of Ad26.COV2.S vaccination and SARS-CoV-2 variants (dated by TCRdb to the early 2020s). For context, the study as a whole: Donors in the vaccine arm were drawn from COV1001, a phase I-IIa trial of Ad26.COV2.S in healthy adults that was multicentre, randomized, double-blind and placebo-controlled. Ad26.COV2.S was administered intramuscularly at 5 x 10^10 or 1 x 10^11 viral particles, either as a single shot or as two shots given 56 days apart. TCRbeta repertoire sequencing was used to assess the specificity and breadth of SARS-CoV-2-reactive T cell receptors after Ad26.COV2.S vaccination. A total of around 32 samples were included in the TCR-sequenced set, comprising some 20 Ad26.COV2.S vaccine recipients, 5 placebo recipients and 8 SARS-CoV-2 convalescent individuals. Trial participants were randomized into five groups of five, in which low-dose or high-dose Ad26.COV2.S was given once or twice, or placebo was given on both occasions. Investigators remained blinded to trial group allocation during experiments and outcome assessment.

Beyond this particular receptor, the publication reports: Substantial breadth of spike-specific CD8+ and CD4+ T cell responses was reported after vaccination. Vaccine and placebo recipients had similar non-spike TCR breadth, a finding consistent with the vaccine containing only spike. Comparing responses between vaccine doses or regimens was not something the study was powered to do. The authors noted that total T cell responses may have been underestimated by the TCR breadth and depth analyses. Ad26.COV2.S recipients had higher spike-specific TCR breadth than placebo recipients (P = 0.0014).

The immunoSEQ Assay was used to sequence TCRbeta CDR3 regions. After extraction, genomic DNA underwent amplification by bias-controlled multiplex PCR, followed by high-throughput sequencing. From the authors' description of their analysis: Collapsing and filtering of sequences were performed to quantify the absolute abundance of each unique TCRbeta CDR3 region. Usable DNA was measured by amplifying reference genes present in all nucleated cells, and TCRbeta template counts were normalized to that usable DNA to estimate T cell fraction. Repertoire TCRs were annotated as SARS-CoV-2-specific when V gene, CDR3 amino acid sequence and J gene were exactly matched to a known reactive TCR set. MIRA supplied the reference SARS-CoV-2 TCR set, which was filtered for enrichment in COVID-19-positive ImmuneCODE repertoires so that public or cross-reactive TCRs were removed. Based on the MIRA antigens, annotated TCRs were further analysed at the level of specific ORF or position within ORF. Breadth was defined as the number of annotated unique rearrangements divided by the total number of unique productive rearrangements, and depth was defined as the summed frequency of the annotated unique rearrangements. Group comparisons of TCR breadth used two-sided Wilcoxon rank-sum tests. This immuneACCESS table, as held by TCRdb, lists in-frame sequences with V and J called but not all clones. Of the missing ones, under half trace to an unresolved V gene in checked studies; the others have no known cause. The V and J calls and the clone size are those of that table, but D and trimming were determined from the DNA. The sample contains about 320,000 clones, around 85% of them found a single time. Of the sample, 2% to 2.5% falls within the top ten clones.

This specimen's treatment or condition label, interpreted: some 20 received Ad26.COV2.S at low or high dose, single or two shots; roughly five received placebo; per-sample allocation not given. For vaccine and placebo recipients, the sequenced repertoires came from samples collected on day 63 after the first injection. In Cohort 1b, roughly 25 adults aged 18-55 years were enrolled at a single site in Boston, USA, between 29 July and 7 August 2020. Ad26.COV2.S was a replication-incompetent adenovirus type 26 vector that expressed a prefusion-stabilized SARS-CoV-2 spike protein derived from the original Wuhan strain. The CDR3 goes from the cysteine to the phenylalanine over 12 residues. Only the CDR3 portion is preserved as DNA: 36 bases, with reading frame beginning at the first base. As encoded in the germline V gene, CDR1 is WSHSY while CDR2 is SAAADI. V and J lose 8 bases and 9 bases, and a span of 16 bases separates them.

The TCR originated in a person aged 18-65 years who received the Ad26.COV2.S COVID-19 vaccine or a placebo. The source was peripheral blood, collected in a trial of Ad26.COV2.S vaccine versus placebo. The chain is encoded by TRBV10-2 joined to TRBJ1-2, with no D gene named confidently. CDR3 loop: CASSQLPSSYTF. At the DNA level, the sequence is TGCGCCAGCTCGCAACTCCCGTCTAGCTACACCTTC.